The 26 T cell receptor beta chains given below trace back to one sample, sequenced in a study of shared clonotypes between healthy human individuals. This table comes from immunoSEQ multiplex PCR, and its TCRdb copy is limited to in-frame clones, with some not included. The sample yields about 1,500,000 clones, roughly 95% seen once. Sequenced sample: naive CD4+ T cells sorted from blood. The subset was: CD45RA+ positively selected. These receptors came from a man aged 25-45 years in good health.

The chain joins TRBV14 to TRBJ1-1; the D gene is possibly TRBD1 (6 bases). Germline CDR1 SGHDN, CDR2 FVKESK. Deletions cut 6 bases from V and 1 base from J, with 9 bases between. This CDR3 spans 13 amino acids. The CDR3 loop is CASRRQENTEAFF. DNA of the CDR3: TGTGCCAGCAGACGACAGGAGAACACTGAAGCTTTCTTT.

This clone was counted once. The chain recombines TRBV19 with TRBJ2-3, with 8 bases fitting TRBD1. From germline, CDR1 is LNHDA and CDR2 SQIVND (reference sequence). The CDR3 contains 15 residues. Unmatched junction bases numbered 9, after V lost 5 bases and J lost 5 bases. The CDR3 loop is CASSPRQGLIDTQYF. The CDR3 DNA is TGTGCCAGTAGTCCAAGACAGGGGTTAATAGATACGCAGTATTTT.

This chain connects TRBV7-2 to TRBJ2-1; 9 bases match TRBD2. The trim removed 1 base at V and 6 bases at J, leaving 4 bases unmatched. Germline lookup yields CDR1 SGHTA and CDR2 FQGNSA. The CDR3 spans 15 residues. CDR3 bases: TGTGCCAGCAGCTTAGGCACTAGCGGGCTCAATGAGCAGTTCTTC. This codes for CASSLGTSGLNEQFF.

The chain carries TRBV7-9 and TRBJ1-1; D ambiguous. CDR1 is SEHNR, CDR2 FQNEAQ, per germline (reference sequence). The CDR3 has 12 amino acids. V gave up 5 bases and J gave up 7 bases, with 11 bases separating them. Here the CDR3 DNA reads TGTGCCAGCAGCCCCGGAGGGAGTGAAGCTTTCTTT. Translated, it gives CASSPGGSEAFF.

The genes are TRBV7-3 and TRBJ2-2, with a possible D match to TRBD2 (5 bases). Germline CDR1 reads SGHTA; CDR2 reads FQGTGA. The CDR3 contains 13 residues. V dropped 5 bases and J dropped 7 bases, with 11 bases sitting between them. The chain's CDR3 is CASSRGPGGELFF. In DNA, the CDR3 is TGTGCCAGCAGCCGCGGGCCTGGCGGGGAGCTGTTTTTT.

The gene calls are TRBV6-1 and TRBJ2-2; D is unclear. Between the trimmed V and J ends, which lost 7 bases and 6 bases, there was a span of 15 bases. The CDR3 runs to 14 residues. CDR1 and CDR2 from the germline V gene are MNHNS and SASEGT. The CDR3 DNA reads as TGTGCCAGCAAGAAGACCCTGTCACCCGGGGAGCTGTTTTTT. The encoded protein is CASKKTLSPGELFF.

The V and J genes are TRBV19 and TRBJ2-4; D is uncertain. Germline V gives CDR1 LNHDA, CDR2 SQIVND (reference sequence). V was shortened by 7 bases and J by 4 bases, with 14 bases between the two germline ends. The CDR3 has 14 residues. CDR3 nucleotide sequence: TGTGCCAGTACCTCGAATCGCGCAAAAAACATTCAGTACTTC. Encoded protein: CASTSNRAKNIQYF.

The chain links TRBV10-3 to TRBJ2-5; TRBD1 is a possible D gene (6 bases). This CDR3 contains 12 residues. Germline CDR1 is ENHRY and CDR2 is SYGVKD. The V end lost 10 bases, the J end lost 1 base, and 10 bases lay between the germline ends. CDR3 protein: CATQTGQETQYF. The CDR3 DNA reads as TGTGCCACTCAGACAGGCCAAGAGACCCAGTACTTC.

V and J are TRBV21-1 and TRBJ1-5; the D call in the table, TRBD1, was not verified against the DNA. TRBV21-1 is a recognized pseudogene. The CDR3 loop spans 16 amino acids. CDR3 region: CASSNGSRGGNQPQHF. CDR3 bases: TGTGCCAGCAGCAATGGGTCCAGGGGGGGCAATCAGCCCCAGCATTTT.

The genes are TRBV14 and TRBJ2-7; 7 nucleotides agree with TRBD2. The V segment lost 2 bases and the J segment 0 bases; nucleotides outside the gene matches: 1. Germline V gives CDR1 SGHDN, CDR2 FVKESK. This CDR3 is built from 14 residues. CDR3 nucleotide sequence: TGTGCCAGCAGCCAAAGGACTAGCTCCTACGAGCAGTACTTC. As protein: CASSQRTSSYEQYF.

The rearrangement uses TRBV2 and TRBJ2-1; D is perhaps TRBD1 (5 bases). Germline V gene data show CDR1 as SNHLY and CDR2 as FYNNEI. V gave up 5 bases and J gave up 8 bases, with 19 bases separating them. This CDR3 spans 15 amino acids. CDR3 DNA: TGTGCCAGCAGTCCTCAGGGCACCGCTGGGGATGAGCAGTTCTTC. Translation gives CASSPQGTAGDEQFF.

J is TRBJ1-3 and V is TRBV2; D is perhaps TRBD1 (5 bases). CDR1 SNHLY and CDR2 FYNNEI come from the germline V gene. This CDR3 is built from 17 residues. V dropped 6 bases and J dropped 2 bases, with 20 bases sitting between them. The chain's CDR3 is CASRDLPWGDAGNTIYF. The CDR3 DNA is TGTGCCAGCAGAGACCTTCCTTGGGGGGATGCTGGAAACACCATATATTTT. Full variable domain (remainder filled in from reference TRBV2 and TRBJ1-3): EPEVTQTPSHQVTQMGQEVILRCVPISNHLYFYWYRQILGQKVEFLVSFYNNEISEKSEIFDDQFSVERPDGSNFTLKIRSTKLEDSAMYFCASRDLPWGDAGNTIYFGEGSWLTVV.

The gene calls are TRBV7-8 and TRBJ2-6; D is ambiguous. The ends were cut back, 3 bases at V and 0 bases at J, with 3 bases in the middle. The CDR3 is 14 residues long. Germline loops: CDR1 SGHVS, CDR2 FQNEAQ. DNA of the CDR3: TGTGCCAGCAGCTTCCGCTCTGGGGCCAACGTCCTGACTTTC. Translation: CASSFRSGANVLTF.

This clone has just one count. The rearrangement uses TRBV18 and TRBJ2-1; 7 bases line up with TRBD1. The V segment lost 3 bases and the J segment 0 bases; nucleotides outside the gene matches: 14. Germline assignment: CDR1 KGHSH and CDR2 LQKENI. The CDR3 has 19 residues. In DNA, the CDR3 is TGTGCCAGCTCACCGGGACAGAGGAGCCTCCTAAGCTCCTACAATGAGCAGTTCTTC. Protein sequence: CASSPGQRSLLSSYNEQFF.

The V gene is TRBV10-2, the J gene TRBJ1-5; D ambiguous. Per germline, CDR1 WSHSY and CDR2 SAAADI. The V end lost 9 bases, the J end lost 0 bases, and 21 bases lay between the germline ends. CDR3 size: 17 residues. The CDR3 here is CASRKTELMNSNQPQHF. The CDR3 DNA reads TGCGCCAGTCGAAAGACGGAGCTCATGAATAGCAATCAGCCCCAGCATTTT.

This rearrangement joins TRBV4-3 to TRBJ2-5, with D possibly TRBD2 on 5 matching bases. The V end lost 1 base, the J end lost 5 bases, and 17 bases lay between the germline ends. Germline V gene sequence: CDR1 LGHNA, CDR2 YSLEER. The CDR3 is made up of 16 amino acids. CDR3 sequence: CASSQGADQGGETQYF. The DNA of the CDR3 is TGCGCCAGCAGCCAAGGGGCGGATCAAGGCGGGGAGACCCAGTACTTC.

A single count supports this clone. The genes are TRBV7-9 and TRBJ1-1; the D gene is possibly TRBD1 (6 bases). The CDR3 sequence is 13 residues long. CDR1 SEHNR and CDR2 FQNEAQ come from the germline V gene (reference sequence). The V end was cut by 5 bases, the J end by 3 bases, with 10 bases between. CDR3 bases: TGTGCCAGCAGCCAAGGGGGGCACACTGAAGCTTTCTTT. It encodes CASSQGGHTEAFF.

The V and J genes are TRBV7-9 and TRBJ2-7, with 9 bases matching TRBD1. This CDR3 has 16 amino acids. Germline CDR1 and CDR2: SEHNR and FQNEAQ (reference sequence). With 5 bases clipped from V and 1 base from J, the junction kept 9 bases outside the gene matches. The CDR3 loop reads CASSHGQGYGSYEQYF. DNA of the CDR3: TGTGCCAGCAGCCACGGACAGGGGTACGGGTCCTACGAGCAGTACTTC. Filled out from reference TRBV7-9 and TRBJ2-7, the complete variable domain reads DTGVSQNPRHKITKRGQNVTFRCDPISEHNRLYWYRQTLGQGPEFLTYFQNEAQLEKSRLLSDRFSAERPKGSFSTLEIQRTEQGDSAMYLCASSHGQGYGSYEQYFGPGTRLTVT.

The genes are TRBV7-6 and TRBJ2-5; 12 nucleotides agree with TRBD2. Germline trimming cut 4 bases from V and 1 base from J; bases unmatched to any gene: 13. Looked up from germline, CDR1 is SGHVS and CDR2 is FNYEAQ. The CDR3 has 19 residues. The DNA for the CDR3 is TGTGCCAGCAGCTGGGTCCCAACAGGACTAGCGGGGTTCCAAGAGACCCAGTACTTC. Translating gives CASSWVPTGLAGFQETQYF.

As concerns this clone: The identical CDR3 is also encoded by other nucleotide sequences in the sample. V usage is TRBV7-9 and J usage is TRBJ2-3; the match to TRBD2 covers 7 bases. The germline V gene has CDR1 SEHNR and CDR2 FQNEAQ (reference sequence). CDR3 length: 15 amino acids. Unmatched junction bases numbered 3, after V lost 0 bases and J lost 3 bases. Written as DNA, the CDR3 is TGTGCCAGCAGCTTAGCGGGAGCGGGAACAGATACGCAGTATTTT. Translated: CASSLAGAGTDTQYF. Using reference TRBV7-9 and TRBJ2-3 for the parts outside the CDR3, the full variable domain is DTGVSQNPRHKITKRGQNVTFRCDPISEHNRLYWYRQTLGQGPEFLTYFQNEAQLEKSRLLSDRFSAERPKGSFSTLEIQRTEQGDSAMYLCASSLAGAGTDTQYFGPGTRLTVL.

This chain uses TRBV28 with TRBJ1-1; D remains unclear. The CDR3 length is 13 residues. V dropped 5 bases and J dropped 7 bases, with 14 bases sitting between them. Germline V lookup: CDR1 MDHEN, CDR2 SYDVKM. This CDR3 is CASSTPGPSEAFF. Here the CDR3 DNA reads TGTGCCAGCAGTACACCTGGACCGAGTGAAGCTTTCTTT.

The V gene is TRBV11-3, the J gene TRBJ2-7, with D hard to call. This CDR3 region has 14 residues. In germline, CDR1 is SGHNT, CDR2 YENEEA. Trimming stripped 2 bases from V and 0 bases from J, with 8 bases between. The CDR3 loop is CASSLSSSSYEQYF. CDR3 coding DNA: TGTGCCAGCAGCTTATCTTCGTCCTCCTACGAGCAGTACTTC.

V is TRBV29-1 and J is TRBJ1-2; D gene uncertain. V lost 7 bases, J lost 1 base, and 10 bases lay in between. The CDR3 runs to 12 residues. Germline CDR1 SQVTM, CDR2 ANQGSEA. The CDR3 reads CSASGSNYGYTF. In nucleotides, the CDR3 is TGCAGCGCCTCGGGAAGTAACTATGGCTACACCTTC.

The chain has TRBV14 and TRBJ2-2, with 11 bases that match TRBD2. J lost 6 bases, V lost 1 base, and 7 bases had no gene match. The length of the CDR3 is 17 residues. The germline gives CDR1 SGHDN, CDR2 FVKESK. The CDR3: CASSQAFLGLAAGELFF. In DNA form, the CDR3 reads TGTGCCAGCAGCCAAGCTTTTTTGGGACTAGCGGCCGGGGAGCTGTTTTTT. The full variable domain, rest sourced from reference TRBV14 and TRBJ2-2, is EAGVTQFPSHSVIEKGQTVTLRCDPISGHDNLYWYRRVMGKEIKFLLHFVKESKQDESGMPNNRFLAERTGGTYSTLKVQPAELEDSGVYFCASSQAFLGLAAGELFFGEGSRLTVL.

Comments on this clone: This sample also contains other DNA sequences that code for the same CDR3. The CDR3 protein is CASSPSNQPQHF. The CDR3 DNA reads TGTGCCAGCTCACCATCCAATCAGCCCCAGCATTTT. This sequence joins TRBV18 and TRBJ1-5; D is unresolved. V dropped 2 bases and J dropped 3 bases, with 2 bases sitting between them. This CDR3 spans 12 amino acids. CDR1 is KGHSH, CDR2 LQKENI, per germline.

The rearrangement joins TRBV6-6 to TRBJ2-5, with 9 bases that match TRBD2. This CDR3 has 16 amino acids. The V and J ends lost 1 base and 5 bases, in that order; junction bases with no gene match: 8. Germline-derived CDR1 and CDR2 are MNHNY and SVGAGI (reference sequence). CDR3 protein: CASSYLAGGPGETQYF. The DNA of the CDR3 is TGTGCCAGCAGTTACTTGGCGGGAGGGCCAGGGGAGACCCAGTACTTC.